This TCR beta chain is drawn from a study of molecular identifiers for immune sequencing clone quantification. The study's findings and limits: Clonotypes topping 20 RNA copies carried over 97% of effector molecules but under 1% of naive ones. Detectable among over 900,000 naive cells, according to reports, was Jurkat TCR RNA spiked in from one cell.

As concerns this clonotype: Its specificity is unknown.

Trimming removed 6 bases from V and 0 bases from J; junction bases left unmatched: 15. CDR3 length: 19 residues. Previously published methods and listed TCR primers were used for the bulk TCR libraries. TCRdb recomputed calls from the PCR reads with MiXCR, one row per CDR3 protein. The sample comprises about 640,000 distinct CDR3 sequences, nearly 20% of which are singletons, and roughly 0.85% rests with the top ten. The V call is TRBV12-3 or TRBV12-4, the J call TRBJ2-3; 10 nucleotides align to TRBD2. What was sequenced was naive CD8+ T cells from blood, with Jurkat cell RNA spiked in. Specified subset: FACS-sorted CD8+CD4-CCR7+CD45RA+ naive T cells. The receptor comes from a human donor in good health. Some libraries in this study had Jurkat cell RNA spiked in. CDR3 amino acids: CASRPRLAGDITSTDTQYF. DNA of the CDR3: TGTGCCAGCAGGCCCCGGCTAGCGGGGGATATAACTAGCACAGATACGCAGTATTTT.